Listed here are 13 T cell receptor beta chains from one sample, sequenced in a study of blood T cells in healthy people across ages. The second PCR ran roughly 6 to 11 cycles with a sample-barcoded 5' primer and J-beta primers. TCRdb reprocessed the 5' RACE reads with MiXCR, giving one entry per CDR3 protein. The data hold about 1.4 million distinct CDR3 sequences, with around 59% observed a single time. Sample: blood. These receptors were obtained from a man younger than 30 in good health.

This clonotype has a handful of counts. A junction end diverges from the germline sequence, so it may reflect a read error. The chain couples TRBV5-1 to TRBJ1-1, with TRBD1 as a possible D gene (5 bases). The V gene's germline CDR1 is SGHRS and CDR2 YFSETQ. This CDR3 spans 14 amino acids. CDR3 sequence: CASSLEGANTEAFF. CDR3 sequence (DNA): TGTGCCAGCAGCTTAGAAGGGGCGAACACTGAAGCTTTCTTT.

The genes are TRBV20-1 and TRBJ1-4; D not certain. V shed 3 bases and J shed 4 bases, with 12 bases lying between them. The CDR3 runs to 14 residues. The germline CDR1 and CDR2 sequences are DFQATT and SNEGSKA (reference sequence). In DNA, the CDR3 is TGCAGTGCTAGTGGCGGCAGTTTTAATGAAAAACTGTTTTTT. This gives the protein CSASGGSFNEKLFF.

The gene calls are TRBV20-1 and TRBJ2-7; 10 bases line up with TRBD2. Unmatched junction bases numbered 16, after V lost 3 bases and J lost 2 bases. CDR3 length: 18 residues. Germline CDR1 is DFQATT and CDR2 is SNEGSKA (reference sequence). This CDR3 reads CSARVDTSGVINTYEQYF. The CDR3 DNA reads TGCAGTGCTAGGGTAGATACTAGCGGGGTGATTAACACCTACGAGCAGTACTTC.

The CDR3 DNA follows: TGTGCCAGCAGCTTAGCTCCCGCAACGCAGTATTTT. Its translation: CASSLAPATQYF. This rearrangement joins TRBV7-9 to TRBJ2-3; D is unclear. This CDR3 comprises 12 residues. CDR1 is SEHNR, CDR2 FQNEAQ, per germline (reference sequence). Trimming shortened V by 0 bases and J by 9 bases, and 7 bases separated the two germline ends.

This clonotype was detected only once. The rearrangement links TRBV7-6 to TRBJ2-7; 9 bases are shared with TRBD1. The V gene end was trimmed by 5 bases and the J gene end by 3 bases; junction bases not matched to a gene: 8. Germline CDR1 reads SGHVS; CDR2 reads FNYEAQ. The CDR3 is 15 amino acids. The CDR3 DNA follows: TGTGCCAGCAGCGAACAGGGGGCTACTGTCTACGAGCAGTACTTC. This translates into CASSEQGATVYEQYF. Full variable domain (rest looked up from reference TRBV7-6 and TRBJ2-7): GAGVSQSPRYKVTKRGQDVALRCDPISGHVSLYWYRQALGQGPEFLTYFNYEAQQDKSGLPNDRFSAERPEGSISTLTIQRTEQRDSAMYRCASSEQGATVYEQYFGPGTRLTVT.

The genes are TRBV9 and TRBJ2-2, with 7 bases matching TRBD2. The CDR3 covers 16 residues. Germline V CDR1 and CDR2: SGDLS, YYNGEE. The V and J ends lost 4 bases and 0 bases, in that order; junction bases with no gene match: 6. DNA of the CDR3: TGTGCCAGCAGCCCATATGCGGGAGCGAACACCGGGGAGCTGTTTTTT. Its protein is CASSPYAGANTGELFF.

This clonotype has just a few counts. The rearrangement links TRBV5-1 to TRBJ2-3, with a possible D match to TRBD2 (5 bases). Per the germline V gene, CDR1 is SGHRS and CDR2 is YFSETQ. The CDR3 is 13 residues long. The germline V and J ends were trimmed by 2 bases and 6 bases, with 10 bases remaining between them. Here the CDR3 DNA reads TGCGCCAGCAGCTTCCTAGCAACCGATACGCAGTATTTT. Translation gives CASSFLATDTQYF.

This chain uses TRBV4-2 with TRBJ2-7, with a tentative D call TRBD2 (6 bases). The germline CDR1 and CDR2 sequences are LGHNA and YNFKEQ. Trimming shortened V by 1 base and J by 4 bases, and 14 bases separated the two germline ends. CDR3 length: 15 residues. DNA for the CDR3: TGTGCCAGCAGCCAAGGGCTAGCGACCCAGTACGAGCAGTACTTC. This translates into CASSQGLATQYEQYF.

The chain is built from TRBV27 and TRBJ2-5; 7 bases fit TRBD2. The germline V gene has CDR1 MNHEY and CDR2 SMNVEV (reference sequence). This CDR3 is built from 16 residues. V gave up 5 bases and J gave up 0 bases; unmatched junction bases: 9. CDR3: CASSILSGLHQETQYF. CDR3 nucleotides: TGTGCCAGCAGTATCCTTAGCGGGCTACACCAAGAGACCCAGTACTTC.

The genes are TRBV7-2 and TRBJ2-5; 10 positions agree with TRBD2. Germline V lookup: CDR1 SGHTA, CDR2 FQGNSA. The V and J ends lost 1 base and 5 bases, in that order; junction bases with no gene match: 4. The CDR3 extends over 15 amino acids. The CDR3 DNA follows: TGTGCCAGCAGCTTAGAAGAGGGACTAGCGGAGACCCAGTACTTC. Protein product: CASSLEEGLAETQYF.

This clonotype appeared a single time. V gene TRBV5-1 combines with J gene TRBJ2-3; 7 nucleotides match TRBD1. Germline V gene lookup returns CDR1 SGHRS and CDR2 YFSETQ. The ends lost 2 bases at V and 0 bases at J; junction bases unmatched: 6. CDR3 length: 16 amino acids. DNA for the CDR3: TGCGCCAGCAGCTTCACGGACAGGTCCAGCACAGATACGCAGTATTTT. Its translation: CASSFTDRSSTDTQYF.

Many counts were recorded for this clonotype. The chain joins TRBV9 to TRBJ2-7, with TRBD1 matching over 10 bases. Unmatched junction bases numbered 8, after V lost 0 bases and J lost 5 bases. The CDR3 is made up of 16 amino acids. The germline CDR1 and CDR2 sequences are SGDLS and YYNGEE. The CDR3 sequence: CASSVAGTGVLNEQYF. The CDR3 DNA is TGTGCCAGCAGCGTAGCAGGGACAGGGGTGTTGAACGAGCAGTACTTC.

This clonotype showed up just a few times. The rearrangement uses TRBV4-1 and TRBJ2-7; 9 nucleotides agree with TRBD1. Germline V gene sequence: CDR1 MGHRA, CDR2 YSYEKL. The CDR3 extends over 15 amino acids. J lost 3 bases, V lost 0 bases, and 3 bases had no gene match. The CDR3 coding sequence is TGCGCCAGCAGCCAAGACACAGGGGGCGGCTACGAGCAGTACTTC. Its translation is CASSQDTGGGYEQYF.